The rows below give T cell receptor beta chains drawn from one sample of a study of shared clonotypes between healthy human individuals. Profiled with immunoSEQ multiplex PCR; TCRdb holds only in-frame clones, not every one. The data contain about 750,000 clones, 80% to 95% of them seen just once; the ten biggest clones take up 24%. Specimen: naive CD8+ T cells sorted from blood. The receptors come from a man aged 25-45 years in good health. The CDR3 runs from the conserved cysteine through the conserved F or W. Each record gives: V gene, J gene, CDR3 protein.

V gene: TRBV6-1; J gene: TRBJ2-5; CDR3 protein: CASSEYFSGTSSGETQYF
V gene: TRBV13; J gene: TRBJ2-1; CDR3 protein: CASSWKMGLADNEQFF
V gene: TRBV28; J gene: TRBJ2-7; CDR3 protein: CASSFYGAASEQYF
V gene: TRBV5-4; J gene: TRBJ2-2; CDR3 protein: CASRQGGTGELFF
V gene: TRBV7-2; J gene: TRBJ2-7; CDR3 protein: CASSLSATGGYEQYF
V gene: TRBV19; J gene: TRBJ2-1; CDR3 protein: CASSRLEAYNEQFF
V gene: TRBV15; J gene: TRBJ1-1; CDR3 protein: CATSRESGGTEAFF
V gene: TRBV5-1; J gene: TRBJ1-1; CDR3 protein: CASSLARQHTEAFF
V gene: TRBV11-2; J gene: TRBJ2-7; CDR3 protein: CASSLGGSGHSYEQYF
V gene: TRBV7-9; J gene: TRBJ2-2; CDR3 protein: CASIWREAGELFF
V gene: TRBV7-8; J gene: TRBJ1-5; CDR3 protein: CASSLDRGGNQPQHF
V gene: TRBV28; J gene: TRBJ2-7; CDR3 protein: CASSPKNSPLRSEQYF
V gene: TRBV9; J gene: TRBJ1-4; CDR3 protein: CASSVAGTENEKLFF
V gene: TRBV7-6; J gene: TRBJ2-2; CDR3 protein: CASSTHRDSNTGELFF